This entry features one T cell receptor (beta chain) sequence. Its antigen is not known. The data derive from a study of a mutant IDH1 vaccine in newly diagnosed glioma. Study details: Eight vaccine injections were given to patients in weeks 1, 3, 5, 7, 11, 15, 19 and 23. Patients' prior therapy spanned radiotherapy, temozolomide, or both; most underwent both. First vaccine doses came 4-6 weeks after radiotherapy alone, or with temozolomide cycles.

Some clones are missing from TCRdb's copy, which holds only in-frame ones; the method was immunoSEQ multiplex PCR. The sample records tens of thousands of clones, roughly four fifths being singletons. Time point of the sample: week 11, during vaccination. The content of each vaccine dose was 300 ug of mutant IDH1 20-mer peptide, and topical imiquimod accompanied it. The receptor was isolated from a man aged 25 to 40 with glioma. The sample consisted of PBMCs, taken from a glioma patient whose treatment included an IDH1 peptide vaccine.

The CDR3 coding sequence is TGTGCCAGCAGCCCGACAGGCCGTGAAACCGGGGAGCTGTTTTTT. This translates into CASSPTGRETGELFF. The V call is TRBV7-3, the J call TRBJ2-2, with D possibly being TRBD1 (6 bases). The V end was cut by 5 bases, the J end by 5 bases, with 15 bases between. Germline V CDR1 and CDR2: SGHTA, FQGTGA. The CDR3 sequence is 15 residues long.